A single sample gave rise to the 4 T cell receptor beta chains below, sequenced in a study of cytomegalovirus exposure and HLA in healthy donors. 13 Jbeta primers and 60 Vbeta primers were used for the PCR. Assay: immunoSEQ multiplex PCR; the TCRdb copy retains only in-frame clones and omits some. The sample holds roughly 190,000 clones; approximately 86% are singletons and the top ten take under 1.2%. Sequenced sample: PBMCs. The receptors here all came from a boy aged 2-9 years in good health and CMV-seronegative.

This sequence joins TRBV27 and TRBJ1-1; 9 bases fit TRBD1. Trimming cost V 4 bases and J 5 bases; bases outside gene matches: 11. CDR3 length: 16 amino acids. Germline values: CDR1 MNHEY, CDR2 SMNVEV (reference sequence). CDR3 loop: CASSSSGQGYGTEAFF. The CDR3 DNA reads TGTGCCAGCAGTTCCTCGGGACAGGGTTATGGTACTGAAGCTTTCTTT.

The chain has TRBV2 and TRBJ2-7, with 13 bases matching TRBD2. Germline CDR1 reads SNHLY; CDR2 reads FYNNEI. This CDR3 has 15 amino acids. Trimming took 5 bases from V and 3 from J; bases not matched to a gene: 4. CDR3 nucleotide sequence: TGTGCCAGCAGTCCAACTAGCGGGGGGGTCTACGAGCAGTACTTC. Residues: CASSPTSGGVYEQYF.

The sample holds one count of this clone. V is TRBV30 and J is TRBJ1-2; weak D call: TRBD1 (6 bases). V was pared by 0 bases and J by 3 bases, with 8 bases between. Germline V lookup: CDR1 GTSNPN, CDR2 SVGIG (reference sequence). This CDR3 is 13 amino acids long. CDR3 bases: TGTGCCTGGAGTGTAAGACAGGACTATGGCTACACCTTC. Translating it yields CAWSVRQDYGYTF. Full variable domain (missing parts from reference TRBV30 and TRBJ1-2): SQTIHQWPATLVQPVGSPLSLECTVEGTSNPNLYWYRQAAGRGLQLLFYSVGIGQISSEVPQNLSASRPQDRQFILSSKKLLLSDSGFYLCAWSVRQDYGYTFGSGTRLTVV.

The V and J genes are TRBV5-1 and TRBJ2-7, with 8 bases that match TRBD1. The CDR3 extends over 17 amino acids. Germline V gives CDR1 SGHRS, CDR2 YFSETQ. The V segment lost 4 bases and the J segment 2 bases; nucleotides outside the gene matches: 14. CDR3 residues: CASSSRTGLSFTYEQYF. Written as DNA, the CDR3 is TGCGCCAGCAGCAGCCGGACAGGGCTTTCTTTTACCTACGAGCAGTACTTC.